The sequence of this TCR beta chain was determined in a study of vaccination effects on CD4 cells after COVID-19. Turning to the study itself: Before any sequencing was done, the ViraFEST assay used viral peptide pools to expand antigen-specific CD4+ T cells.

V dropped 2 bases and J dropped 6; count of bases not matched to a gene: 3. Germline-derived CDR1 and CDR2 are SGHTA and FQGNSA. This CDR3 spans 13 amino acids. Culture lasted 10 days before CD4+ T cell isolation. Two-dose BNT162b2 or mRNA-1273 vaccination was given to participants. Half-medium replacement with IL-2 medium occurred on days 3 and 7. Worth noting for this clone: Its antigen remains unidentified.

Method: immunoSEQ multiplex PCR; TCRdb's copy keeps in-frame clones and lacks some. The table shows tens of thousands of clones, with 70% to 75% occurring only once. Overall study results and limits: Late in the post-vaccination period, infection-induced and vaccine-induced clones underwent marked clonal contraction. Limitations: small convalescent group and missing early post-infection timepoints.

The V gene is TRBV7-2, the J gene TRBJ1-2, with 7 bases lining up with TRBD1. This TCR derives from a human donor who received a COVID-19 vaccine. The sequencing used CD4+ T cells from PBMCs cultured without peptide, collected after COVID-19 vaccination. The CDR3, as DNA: TGTGCCAGCAGCTTAAGACAGGGTGATGGCTACACCTTC. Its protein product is CASSLRQGDGYTF.